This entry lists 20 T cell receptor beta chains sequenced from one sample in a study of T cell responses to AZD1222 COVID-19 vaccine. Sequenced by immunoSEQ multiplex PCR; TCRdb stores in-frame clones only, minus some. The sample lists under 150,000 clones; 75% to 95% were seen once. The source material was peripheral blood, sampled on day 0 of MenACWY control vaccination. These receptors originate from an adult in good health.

The CDR3 bases are TGTGCCAGCATGATCGGGGGCAGGCGCTCCGCAGCGGGAGAGACCCAGTACTTC. Protein product: CASMIGGRRSAAGETQYF. The J gene is TRBJ2-5, the V gene TRBV5-6, with D perhaps TRBD1 or TRBD2 (6 bases each). Germline V gene data show CDR1 as SGHDT and CDR2 as YYEEEE. The ends were cut back, 6 bases at V and 4 bases at J, with 28 bases in the middle. The CDR3 is 18 amino acids.

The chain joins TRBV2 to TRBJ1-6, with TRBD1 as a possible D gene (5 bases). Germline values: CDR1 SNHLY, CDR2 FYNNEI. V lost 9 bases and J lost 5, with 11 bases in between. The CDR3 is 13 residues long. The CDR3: CARATDNNSPLHF. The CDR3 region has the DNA TGTGCCAGGGCGACAGATAATAATTCACCCCTCCACTTT.

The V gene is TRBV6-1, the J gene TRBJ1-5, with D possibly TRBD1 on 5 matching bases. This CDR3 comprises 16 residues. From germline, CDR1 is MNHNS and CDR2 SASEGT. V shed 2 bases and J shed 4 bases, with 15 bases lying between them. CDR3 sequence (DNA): TGTGCCAGCAGTGAATCGCGGGGCACATTAAATCAGCCCCAGCATTTT. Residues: CASSESRGTLNQPQHF.

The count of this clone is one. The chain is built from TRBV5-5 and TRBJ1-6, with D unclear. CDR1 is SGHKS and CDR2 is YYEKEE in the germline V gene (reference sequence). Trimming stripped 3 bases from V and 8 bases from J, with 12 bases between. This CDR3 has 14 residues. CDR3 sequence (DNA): TGTGCCAGCAGCTACGGACGGTTCGATTCACCCCTCCACTTT. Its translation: CASSYGRFDSPLHF.

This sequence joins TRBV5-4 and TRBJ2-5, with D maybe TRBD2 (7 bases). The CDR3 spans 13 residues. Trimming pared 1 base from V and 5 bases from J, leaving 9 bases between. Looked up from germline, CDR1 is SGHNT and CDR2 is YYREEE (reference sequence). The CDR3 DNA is TGTGCCAGCAGCTTGAGGGGGGGGGAGACCCAGTACTTC. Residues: CASSLRGGETQYF. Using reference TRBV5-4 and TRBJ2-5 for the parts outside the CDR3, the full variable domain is ETGVTQSPTHLIKTRGQQVTLRCSSQSGHNTVSWYQQALGQGPQFIFQYYREEENGRGNFPPRFSGLQFPNYSSELNVNALELDDSALYLCASSLRGGETQYFGPGTRLLVL.

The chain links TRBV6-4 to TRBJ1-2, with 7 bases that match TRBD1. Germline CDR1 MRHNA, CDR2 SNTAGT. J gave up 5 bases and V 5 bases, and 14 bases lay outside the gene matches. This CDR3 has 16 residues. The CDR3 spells CASSPSRDSRMYGYTF. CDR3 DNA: TGTGCCAGCAGTCCTTCCCGGGACAGCAGAATGTATGGCTACACCTTC.

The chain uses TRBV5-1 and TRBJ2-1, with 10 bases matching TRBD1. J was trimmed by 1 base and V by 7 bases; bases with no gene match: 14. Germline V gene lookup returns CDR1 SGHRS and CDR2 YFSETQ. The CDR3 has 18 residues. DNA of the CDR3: TGCGCCAGCGCCCCGGGACAGGGGTCTGGTGGTTCCTACAATGAGCAGTTCTTC. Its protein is CASAPGQGSGGSYNEQFF.

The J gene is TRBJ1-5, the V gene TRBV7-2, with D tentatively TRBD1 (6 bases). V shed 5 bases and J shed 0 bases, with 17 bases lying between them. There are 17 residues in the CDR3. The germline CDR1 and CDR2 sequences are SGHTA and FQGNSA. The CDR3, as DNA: TGTGCCAGCAGCCCCTTCGGGGGGGCTGATAGCAATCAGCCCCAGCATTTT. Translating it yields CASSPFGGADSNQPQHF.

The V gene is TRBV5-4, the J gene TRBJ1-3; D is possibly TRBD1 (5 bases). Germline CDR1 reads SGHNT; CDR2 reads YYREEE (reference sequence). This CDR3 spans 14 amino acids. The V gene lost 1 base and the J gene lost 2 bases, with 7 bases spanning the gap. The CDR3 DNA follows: TGTGCCAGCAGCTTGTGGGGCACTGGAAACACCATATATTTT. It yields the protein CASSLWGTGNTIYF.

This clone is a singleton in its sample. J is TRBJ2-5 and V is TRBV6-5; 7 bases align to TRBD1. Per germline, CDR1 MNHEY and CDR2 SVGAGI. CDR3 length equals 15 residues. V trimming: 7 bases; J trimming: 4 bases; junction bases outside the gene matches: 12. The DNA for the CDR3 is TGTGCCAGCATCCCAGGGGGAGCCCTGATAGAGACCCAGTACTTC. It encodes CASIPGGALIETQYF.

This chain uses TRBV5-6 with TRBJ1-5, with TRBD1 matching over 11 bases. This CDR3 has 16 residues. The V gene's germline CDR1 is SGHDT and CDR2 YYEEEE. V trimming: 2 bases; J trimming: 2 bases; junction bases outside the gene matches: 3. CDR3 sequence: CASSFGTGGGNQPQHF. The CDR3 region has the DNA TGTGCCAGCAGCTTTGGGACAGGGGGTGGCAATCAGCCCCAGCATTTT. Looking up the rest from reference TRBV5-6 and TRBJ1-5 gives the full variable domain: DAGVTQSPTHLIKTRGQQVTLRCSPKSGHDTVSWYQQALGQGPQFIFQYYEEEERQRGNFPDRFSGHQFPNYSSELNVNALLLGDSALYLCASSFGTGGGNQPQHFGDGTRLSIL.

The CDR3 DNA reads TGTGCCAGCTCACCAAACAACAGGGAGGCCACTGAAGCTTTCTTT. The encoded protein is CASSPNNREATEAFF. V and J are TRBV18 and TRBJ1-1, with TRBD1 as a possible D gene (6 bases). The germline CDR1 and CDR2 sequences are KGHSH and LQKENI. V was cut by 2 bases and J by 4 bases, with 14 bases left in between. This CDR3 has 15 amino acids.

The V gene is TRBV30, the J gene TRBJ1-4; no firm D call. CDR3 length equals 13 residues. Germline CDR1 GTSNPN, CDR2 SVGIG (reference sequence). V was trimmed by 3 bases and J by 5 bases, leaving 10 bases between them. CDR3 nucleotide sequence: TGTGCCTGGAGGAGGCGGAGAAATGAAAAACTGTTTTTT. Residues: CAWRRRRNEKLFF.

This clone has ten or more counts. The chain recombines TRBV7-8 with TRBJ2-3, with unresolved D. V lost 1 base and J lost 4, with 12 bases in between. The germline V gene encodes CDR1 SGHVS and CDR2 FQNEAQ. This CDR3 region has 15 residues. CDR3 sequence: CASSLGRVRPDTQYF. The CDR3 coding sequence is TGTGCCAGCAGCTTAGGAAGGGTTCGCCCAGATACGCAGTATTTT. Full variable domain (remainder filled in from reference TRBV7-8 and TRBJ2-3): GAGVSQSPRYKVAKRGQDVALRCDPISGHVSLFWYQQALGQGPEFLTYFQNEAQLDKSGLPSDRFFAERPEGSVSTLKIQRTQQEDSAVYLCASSLGRVRPDTQYFGPGTRLTVL.

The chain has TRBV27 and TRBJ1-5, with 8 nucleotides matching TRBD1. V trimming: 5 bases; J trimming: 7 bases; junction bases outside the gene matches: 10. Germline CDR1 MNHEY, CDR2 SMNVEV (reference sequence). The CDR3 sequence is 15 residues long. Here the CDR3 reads CASSLTDRVAQPQHF. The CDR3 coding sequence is TGTGCCAGCAGTCTTACGGACAGGGTTGCACAGCCCCAGCATTTT.

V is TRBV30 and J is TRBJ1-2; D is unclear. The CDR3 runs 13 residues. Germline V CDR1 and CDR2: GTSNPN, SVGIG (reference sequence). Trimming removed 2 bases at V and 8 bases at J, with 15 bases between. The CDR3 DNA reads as TGTGCCTGGAGTAGGCCTCTCCTTCTCGGCTACACCTTC. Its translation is CAWSRPLLLGYTF.

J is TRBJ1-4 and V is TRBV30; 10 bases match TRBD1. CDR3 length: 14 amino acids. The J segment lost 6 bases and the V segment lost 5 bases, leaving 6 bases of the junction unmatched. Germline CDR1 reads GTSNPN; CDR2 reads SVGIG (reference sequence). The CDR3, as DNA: TGTGCCTGGGCTCGGGGACAGGGGTATGAAAAACTGTTTTTT. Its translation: CAWARGQGYEKLFF.

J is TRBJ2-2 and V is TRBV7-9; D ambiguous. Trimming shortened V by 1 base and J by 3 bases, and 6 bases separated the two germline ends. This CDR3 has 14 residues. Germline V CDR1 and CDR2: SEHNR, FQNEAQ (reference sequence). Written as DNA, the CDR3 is TGTGCCAGCAGCTTAGGAACGGACACCGGGGAGCTGTTTTTT. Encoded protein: CASSLGTDTGELFF.

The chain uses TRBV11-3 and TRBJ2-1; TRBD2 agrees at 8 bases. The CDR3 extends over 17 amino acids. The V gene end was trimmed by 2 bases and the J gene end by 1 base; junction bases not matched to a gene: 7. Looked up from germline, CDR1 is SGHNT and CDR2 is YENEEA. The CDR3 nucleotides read TGTGCCAGCAGCTTACGGTCGGGAGGGCTGTCCTACAATGAGCAGTTCTTC. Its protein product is CASSLRSGGLSYNEQFF.

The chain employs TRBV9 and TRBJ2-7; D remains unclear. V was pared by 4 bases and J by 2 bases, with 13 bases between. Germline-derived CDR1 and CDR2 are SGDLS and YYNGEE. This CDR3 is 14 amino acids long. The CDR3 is CASSPRATPYEQYF. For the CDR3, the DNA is TGTGCCAGCAGCCCGAGAGCGACACCCTACGAGCAGTACTTC.